The 24 T cell receptor beta chains below were found in one sample sequenced in a study of T cells in Graves' hyperthyroidism and ophthalmopathy. Amplified TCR beta CDR3 regions derived from RNA transcripts. In the first-round RT-PCR of the TCR CDR3, the HTBI primer set was used. One entry per CDR3 protein, called by TCRdb with MiXCR from the multiplex PCR reads. The sample records roughly 500,000 distinct CDR3 sequences, around 16% being singletons. The source material was blood. These receptors originate from a woman younger than 45 with Graves' ophthalmopathy.

This clonotype was recorded a few times. The V and J genes are TRBV5-4 and TRBJ2-5; 8 positions agree with TRBD2. This CDR3 region has 16 residues. Germline V gives CDR1 SGHNT, CDR2 YYREEE (reference sequence). With 4 bases clipped from V and 0 bases from J, the junction kept 8 bases outside the gene matches. CDR3 nucleotides: TGTGCCAGCAGCCGGGGGGGTGGGGGTTACCAAGAGACCCAGTACTTC. Residues: CASSRGGGGYQETQYF.

The chain has TRBV20-1 and TRBJ2-3; D is unresolved. From germline, CDR1 is DFQATT and CDR2 SNEGSKA (reference sequence). V was shortened by 6 bases and J by 2 bases, with 12 bases between the two germline ends. This CDR3 is built from 13 residues. CDR3 bases: TGCAGTGCCGATGACGAAACCACAGATACGCAGTATTTT. Translation gives CSADDETTDTQYF.

In this sample, this clonotype turned up many times. The gene calls are TRBV30 and TRBJ2-2, with 7 bases that match TRBD1. The CDR3 is made up of 13 amino acids. Germline V lookup: CDR1 GTSNPN, CDR2 SVGIG (reference sequence). V shed 8 bases, J shed 6 bases, and the junction held 9 bases outside the gene matches. The CDR3: CAGMTGTAGELFF. CDR3 sequence (DNA): TGTGCCGGGATGACAGGGACGGCCGGGGAGCTGTTTTTT. The entire variable domain, with the rest obtained from reference TRBV30 and TRBJ2-2, is as follows: SQTIHQWPATLVQPVGSPLSLECTVEGTSNPNLYWYRQAAGRGLQLLFYSVGIGQISSEVPQNLSASRPQDRQFILSSKKLLLSDSGFYLCAGMTGTAGELFFGEGSRLTVL.

This clonotype was detected a few times. This chain uses TRBV5-6 with TRBJ1-6; D gene ambiguous. This CDR3 spans 15 amino acids. Trimming stripped 2 bases from V and 7 bases from J, with 13 bases between. Germline V gives CDR1 SGHDT, CDR2 YYEEEE. CDR3 sequence reads: CASSLERAFNSPLHF. DNA for the CDR3: TGTGCCAGCAGCTTAGAGAGGGCCTTCAATTCACCCCTCCACTTT.

The rearrangement links TRBV7-6 to TRBJ1-1, with D perhaps matching TRBD1 (6 bases). V was pared by 2 bases and J by 8 bases, with 9 bases between. Germline CDR1 SGHVS, CDR2 FNYEAQ. The CDR3 has 12 amino acids. The CDR3 DNA reads as TGTGCCAGCAGCTTACAGGGGTACGAAGCTTTCTTT. This gives the protein CASSLQGYEAFF.

The DNA for the CDR3 is TGCGCCAGCAGCTCGGGACAGGGGGCTGTTGATACGCAGTATTTT. This translates into CASSSGQGAVDTQYF. This chain joins TRBV5-1 and TRBJ2-3; 12 bases line up with TRBD1. The germline V gene has CDR1 SGHRS and CDR2 YFSETQ. CDR3 length equals 15 residues. J lost 6 bases, V lost 3 bases, and 5 bases had no gene match.

The chain is built from TRBV19 and TRBJ1-1, with D tentatively TRBD1 (5 bases). Germline V lookup: CDR1 LNHDA, CDR2 SQIVND (reference sequence). The CDR3 totals 18 residues. V was cut by 5 bases and J by 0 bases, with 22 bases left in between. This chain's CDR3 is CASSGGFRGAILNTEAFF. Written as DNA, the CDR3 is TGTGCCAGTAGTGGAGGATTCCGGGGCGCCATATTGAACACTGAAGCTTTCTTT.

This clonotype occurred many times. The CDR3 region has the DNA TGTGCCAGCAGTTACTCGATTCCCCAAAGGCATGAGCAGTTCTTC. Translating gives CASSYSIPQRHEQFF. The genes are TRBV6-6 and TRBJ2-1; D ambiguous. The CDR3 consists of 15 residues. V dropped 0 bases and J dropped 8 bases, with 14 bases sitting between them. Germline lookup yields CDR1 MNHNY and CDR2 SVGAGI (reference sequence).

At least ten counts were recorded for this clonotype. V is TRBV7-3 and J is TRBJ2-6; D call uncertain. Trimming took off 4 bases at V and 4 bases at J, with 11 bases between the two ends. Per the germline V gene, CDR1 is SGHTA and CDR2 is FQGTGA. CDR3 size: 15 residues. This CDR3 reads CASSSRRMGANVLTF. The DNA of the CDR3 is TGTGCCAGCAGCTCGAGACGCATGGGGGCCAACGTCCTGACTTTC.

This clonotype occurred many times. DNA for the CDR3: TGTGCCAGCAGCCCCCTCGGGACAGGGCTCGAGCAGTACTTC. This sequence encodes CASSPLGTGLEQYF. V usage is TRBV7-9 and J usage is TRBJ2-7; 9 nucleotides agree with TRBD1. This CDR3 spans 14 amino acids. Germline V gives CDR1 SEHNR, CDR2 FQNEAQ (reference sequence). The J segment lost 6 bases and the V segment lost 5 bases, leaving 8 bases of the junction unmatched.

This clonotype has at least ten counts. This rearrangement joins TRBV20-1 to TRBJ2-7, with 8 bases aligning to TRBD2. CDR3 length: 15 amino acids. The germline V gene encodes CDR1 DFQATT and CDR2 SNEGSKA (reference sequence). After removal of 3 bases from V and 2 bases from J, the junction contained 9 bases not matched to a gene. Here the CDR3 DNA reads TGCAGTGCTAGGCCCCCCGGGACTAGGGCCTACGAGCAGTACTTC. Translated, it gives CSARPPGTRAYEQYF.

At least ten counts were recorded for this clonotype. The V gene is TRBV24-1, the J gene TRBJ2-1, with TRBD2 matching over 10 bases. Unmatched junction bases numbered 5, after V lost 4 bases and J lost 0 bases. Germline CDR1 reads KGHDR; CDR2 reads SFDVKD. This CDR3 is built from 17 residues. The CDR3 region has the DNA TGTGCCACCAGTGACCCGGGACTAGCGAGCTCCTACAATGAGCAGTTCTTC. As protein: CATSDPGLASSYNEQFF.

This clonotype came up many times. V gene TRBV7-3 combines with J gene TRBJ2-1, with D possibly called TRBD1 or TRBD2 (5 bases each). The V end lost 5 bases, the J end lost 2 bases, and 13 bases lay between the germline ends. Per the germline V gene, CDR1 is SGHTA and CDR2 is FQGTGA. This CDR3 is built from 15 residues. The CDR3 region has the DNA TGTGCCAGCAGCCACACACGGGGCCCCTACAATGAGCAGTTCTTC. Residues: CASSHTRGPYNEQFF.

This clonotype was seen only a few times. V usage is TRBV20-1 and J usage is TRBJ2-4; D is perhaps TRBD1 or TRBD2 (6 bases each). V lost 0 bases, J lost 1 base, and 13 bases lay in between. In germline, CDR1 is DFQATT, CDR2 SNEGSKA (reference sequence). CDR3 length: 16 amino acids. The CDR3 loop is CSARDVSGAAKNIQYF. The CDR3 region has the DNA TGCAGTGCTAGAGATGTTTCGGGGGCCGCCAAAAACATTCAGTACTTC.

In this sample, this clonotype turned up a few times. In DNA, the CDR3 is TGTGCCAGCAGCTTGGCGGTGGCAGGGAGCTACAATGAGCAGTTCTTC. It encodes CASSLAVAGSYNEQFF. This chain joins TRBV5-8 and TRBJ2-1, with D possibly being TRBD1 or TRBD2 (5 bases each). V lost 0 bases to trimming and J lost 3 bases, with 13 bases between them. Germline values: CDR1 SGHTS, CDR2 YDEGEE. This CDR3 has 16 amino acids.

This clonotype has a count of ten or more. The chain combines TRBV4-3 with TRBJ1-1; no clear D. The germline CDR1 and CDR2 sequences are LGHNA and YSLEER. V was trimmed by 0 bases and J by 0 bases, leaving 11 bases between them. The CDR3 consists of 16 residues. The CDR3, as DNA: TGCGCCAGCAGCCAAGAGAAAAGTGTTATGAACACTGAAGCTTTCTTT. Its translation is CASSQEKSVMNTEAFF.

V is TRBV4-3 and J is TRBJ2-4; 7 bases line up with TRBD1. The CDR3 consists of 14 residues. The germline CDR1 and CDR2 sequences are LGHNA and YSLEER. Trimming removed 6 bases from V and 2 bases from J; junction bases left unmatched: 4. CDR3 sequence reads: CASSTGETKNIQYF. The CDR3 DNA sequence: TGCGCCAGCAGTACAGGGGAGACCAAAAACATTCAGTACTTC.

This clonotype came up many times. The rearrangement links TRBV12-3 or TRBV12-4 to TRBJ1-2, with a possible D match to TRBD1 (5 bases). The CDR3 spans 11 residues. V lost 5 bases to trimming and J lost 7 bases, with 8 bases between them. This CDR3 is CASSPGPGYTF. The DNA for the CDR3 is TGTGCCAGCAGTCCGGGGCCTGGCTACACCTTC.

Turning to this clonotype: A clone one base away is much larger, so this may be a read error. The V call is TRBV5-5, the J call TRBJ2-7, with TRBD1 as a possible D gene (5 bases). The CDR3 length is 15 residues. The germline gives CDR1 SGHKS, CDR2 YYEKEE (reference sequence). CDR3 protein: CASSLATTATYERYF. In DNA form, the CDR3 reads TGTGCCAGCAGCTTGGCGACGACAGCCACCTACGAGCGGTACTTC.

This clonotype was detected ten times or more. The DNA is left out, because the CDR3 cannot be placed on it with certainty; the CDR3 is given as TCRdb lists it. This chain links TRBV6-2 or TRBV6-3 with TRBJ1-5; the tabulated D call, TRBD1, remains unverified against the DNA. The CDR3 has 15 residues if both end residues are counted. Germline loops: CDR1 MNHEY, CDR2 SVGEGT. This CDR3 reads CATQVAALRFGPQHF.

This clonotype was counted ten times or more. The rearrangement uses TRBV2 and TRBJ2-1; D gene uncertain. The CDR3 totals 12 residues. Germline V CDR1 and CDR2: SNHLY, FYNNEI. V gave up 8 bases and J gave up 9 bases, with 14 bases separating them. In DNA, the CDR3 is TGTGCCAGCTCCACCGACGGTGGTGAGCAGTTCTTC. Translation gives CASSTDGGEQFF.

A single count supports this clonotype. The rearrangement uses TRBV19 and TRBJ2-7, with D tentatively TRBD1 or TRBD2 (5 bases each). This CDR3 is built from 12 residues. V lost 10 bases to trimming and J lost 3 bases, with 13 bases between them. The V gene's germline CDR1 is LNHDA and CDR2 SQIVND (reference sequence). DNA of the CDR3: TGTGCCACAATGGGGACGGACTACGAGCAGTACTTC. It specifies CATMGTDYEQYF.

This clonotype has a count of ten or more. The chain carries TRBV18 and TRBJ2-3, with TRBD2 identical over 7 bases. Losses at the gene ends were 3 bases for V and 2 bases for J; bases not matched to a gene: 5. Germline V gives CDR1 KGHSH, CDR2 LQKENI. The length of the CDR3 is 15 residues. The CDR3 loop reads CASSPRERTTDTQYF. The CDR3, as DNA: TGTGCCAGCTCACCGCGGGAGCGGACCACAGATACGCAGTATTTT.

This clonotype was seen a handful of times. The V call is TRBV7-3, the J call TRBJ1-1; no clear D gene. The CDR3 totals 17 residues. Trimming cost V 3 bases and J 0 bases, with 17 bases left between them. CDR1 is SGHTA and CDR2 is FQGTGA in the germline V gene. In DNA, the CDR3 is TGTGCCAGCAGCTTTCCCGAGGTGGTCACCATGAACACTGAAGCTTTCTTT. It translates to CASSFPEVVTMNTEAFF.